The rows below give T cell receptor beta chains drawn from one sample of a study of T cell repertoires in cytomegalovirus infection. For these receptors, no antigen is known. TCRdb ran MiXCR on the reads and lists one entry per CDR3 protein. The table has roughly 920,000 distinct CDR3 sequences, around a third seen once; the top ten hold around an eighth. The sample here was cultured CD8+ T cells from PBMCs, taken from culture after CMV antigen stimulation. These receptor sequences come from a human donor in good health (CMV status not recorded). Some clones in this sample may be carry-over from other donors' samples. Both conserved end residues are part of each CDR3. D genes are given only for firm matches. Clone size is stated in some rows and not others, as once, few, many or a class when expanded.

V: TRBV6-6; J: TRBJ2-1; size: many; D: TRBD1; CDR3: CASSTGAYNEQFF; DNA: TGTGCCAGCAGTACAGGGGCCTACAATGAGCAGTTCTTC
V: TRBV29-1; J: TRBJ2-5; size: -; D: TRBD2; CDR3: CSVEGGGKGQETQYF; DNA: TGCAGCGTTGAAGGGGGGGGAAAGGGGCAAGAGACCCAGTACTTC
V: TRBV6-1; J: TRBJ2-1; size: -; D: TRBD1; CDR3: CASSEMGQGYNEQFF; DNA: TGTGCCAGCAGTGAAATGGGACAGGGCTACAATGAGCAGTTCTTC
V: TRBV4-1; J: TRBJ1-5; size: few; D: -; CDR3: CASSQGPLNQPQHF; DNA: TGCGCCAGCAGCCAAGGGCCCCTTAATCAGCCCCAGCATTTT
V: TRBV12-3/TRBV12-4; J: TRBJ2-7; size: -; D: -; CDR3: CASSSNNYEQYF; DNA: TGTGCCAGCAGCTCAAATAACTACGAGCAGTACTTC
V: TRBV28; J: TRBJ1-2; size: few; D: -; CDR3: CASSFPPGRYGYTF; DNA: TGTGCCAGCAGCTTCCCCCCGGGACGCTATGGCTACACCTTC
V: TRBV6-5; J: TRBJ2-1; size: -; D: TRBD1; CDR3: CASSYGDREVYNEQFF; DNA: TGTGCCAGCAGTTACGGGGACAGGGAAGTCTACAATGAGCAGTTCTTC
V: TRBV4-1; J: TRBJ1-4; size: -; D: -; CDR3: CASSQRGGDINEKLFF; DNA: TGCGCCAGCAGCCAGAGGGGCGGGGACATTAATGAAAAACTGTTTTTT
V: TRBV27; J: TRBJ1-4; size: -; D: -; CDR3: CASSLTSSEKLFF; DNA: TGTGCCAGCAGTTTAACCAGCTCTGAAAAACTGTTTTTT
V: TRBV4-3; J: TRBJ2-4; size: -; D: -; CDR3: CASSQERDKNIQYF; DNA: TGCGCCAGCAGCCAAGAAAGGGATAAAAACATTCAGTACTTC
V: TRBV7-6; J: TRBJ2-3; size: few; D: -; CDR3: CASRALQEKIRTDTQYF; DNA: TGTGCCAGCAGAGCTCTCCAGGAGAAGATTCGCACAGATACGCAGTATTTT
V: TRBV15; J: TRBJ2-7; size: -; D: -; CDR3: CATSSGTLRGYEQYF; DNA: TGTGCCACCAGCAGTGGGACTCTGAGGGGATACGAGCAGTACTTC
V: TRBV5-6; J: TRBJ1-6; size: -; D: -; CDR3: CASSEGFVGATGSPLHF; DNA: TGTGCCAGCAGCGAGGGGTTTGTAGGGGCGACTGGATCACCCCTCCACTTT
V: TRBV28; J: TRBJ1-1; size: few; D: TRBD1; CDR3: CASSETGGPNTEAFF; DNA: TGTGCCAGCAGTGAGACAGGGGGGCCGAACACTGAAGCTTTCTTT
V: TRBV27; J: TRBJ2-3; size: -; D: TRBD1; CDR3: CASSAGTVTDTQYF; DNA: TGTGCCAGCAGTGCCGGGACAGTAACAGATACGCAGTATTTT
V: TRBV28; J: TRBJ2-7; size: few; D: TRBD2; CDR3: CASRSLLGGGSSYEQYF; DNA: TGTGCCAGCAGATCCCTTTTGGGGGGGGGAAGCTCCTACGAGCAGTACTTC